Following are 24 T cell receptor beta chains from one sample sequenced in a study of T-cell reconstitution after alpha-beta-depleted transplantation in children. It was with unique molecular identifiers that the TCRbeta library was prepared. TCRdb analysed the PCR reads with MiXCR anew, one entry per CDR3 protein. The sample holds 750,000 to 950,000 distinct CDR3 sequences; 15% to 20% are singletons and the top ten take around 4.5%. The specimen comprised PBMCs, mostly from graft donor cells, sampled 360 days after TCRalphabeta/CD19-depleted stem cell transplant. Every receptor here comes from a male patient aged 10 to 17 who had a stem cell transplant for acute lymphoblastic leukemia, so the T cells may come from the graft donor.

This clonotype was seen a handful of times. The gene calls are TRBV5-1 and TRBJ2-2, with 9 bases that match TRBD2. The CDR3 runs to 16 residues. The ends lost 1 base at V and 4 bases at J; junction bases unmatched: 5. The germline CDR1 and CDR2 sequences are SGHRS and YFSETQ. CDR3 amino acids: CASSLPTSGLTGELFF. In DNA, the CDR3 is TGCGCCAGCAGCTTGCCGACTAGCGGCCTCACCGGGGAGCTGTTTTTT.

This clonotype was counted between two and nine times. This chain links TRBV5-1 with TRBJ2-3, with D tentatively TRBD1 (6 bases). This CDR3 is built from 16 residues. Trimming left V 4 bases short and J 3 bases short, with 18 bases between. From germline, CDR1 is SGHRS and CDR2 YFSETQ. The CDR3 DNA reads TGCGCCAGCAGCCCCGGGACATCGAGGGTGACAGATACGCAGTATTTT. This codes for CASSPGTSRVTDTQYF.

This clonotype was recorded at least ten times. The CDR3 sequence is CSAAPGTSLLWEQFF. The DNA for the CDR3 is TGCAGTGCTGCTCCCGGGACTAGTCTCCTTTGGGAGCAGTTCTTC. The rearrangement joins TRBV20-1 to TRBJ2-1; the match to TRBD2 covers 8 bases. Germline V gene sequence: CDR1 DFQATT, CDR2 SNEGSKA (reference sequence). The CDR3 extends over 15 amino acids. V was pared by 5 bases and J by 10 bases, with 16 bases of the junction left unmatched.

V gene TRBV19 combines with J gene TRBJ2-1; D is undetermined. CDR1 and CDR2 (germline): LNHDA, SQIVND (reference sequence). The CDR3 length is 14 residues. The germline V and J ends were trimmed by 5 bases and 2 bases, with 10 bases remaining between them. CDR3 coding DNA: TGTGCCAGTAGTTCGGTTAGGGCCTACAATGAGCAGTTCTTC. This codes for CASSSVRAYNEQFF.

This clonotype appeared a few times. The chain joins TRBV20-1 to TRBJ2-5, with 12 bases lining up with TRBD2. This CDR3 has 15 amino acids. V was pared by 7 bases and J by 4 bases, with 10 bases of the junction left unmatched. Germline V CDR1 and CDR2: DFQATT, SNEGSKA (reference sequence). The CDR3 region has the DNA TGCAGTGGAAAGGAAAGACTAGCGGGAGTAGAGACCCAGTACTTC. This sequence encodes CSGKERLAGVETQYF.

This chain connects TRBV12-3 or TRBV12-4 to TRBJ2-3, with unresolved D. This CDR3 contains 15 residues. V was pared by 2 bases and J by 2 bases, with 11 bases between. The CDR3 DNA sequence: TGTGCCAGCAGTTTACGAAACCGGGTCACAGATACGCAGTATTTT. This sequence encodes CASSLRNRVTDTQYF.

This clonotype was detected a few times. The V and J genes are TRBV9 and TRBJ2-3; D might be TRBD1 (6 bases). This CDR3 is built from 12 residues. Between the trimmed V and J ends, which lost 4 bases and 9 bases, there was a span of 12 bases. CDR1 is SGDLS, CDR2 YYNGEE, per germline. DNA for the CDR3: TGTGCCAGCAGCCAGGACAGTTGGACGCAGTATTTT. Its translation is CASSQDSWTQYF.

This clonotype has only a few counts. The CDR3 bases are TGTGCCAGCAGCTATAGGGCAGGTTTCCCCACAGGCGAGCAGTACTTC. It translates to CASSYRAGFPTGEQYF. The J gene is TRBJ2-7, the V gene TRBV12-3 or TRBV12-4; possibly TRBD1 for D (5 bases). There are 16 residues in the CDR3. Trimming pared 6 bases from V and 6 bases from J, leaving 24 bases between.

This clonotype was found a few times. The J gene is TRBJ2-3, the V gene TRBV5-1; tentative D call: TRBD2 (5 bases). In germline, CDR1 is SGHRS, CDR2 YFSETQ. The CDR3 loop spans 13 amino acids. With 4 bases removed from V and 6 bases from J, the gap between germline ends came to 12 bases. CDR3 sequence: CASSVTSVDTQYF. The CDR3 DNA is TGCGCCAGCAGCGTAACTAGTGTCGATACGCAGTATTTT.

This rearrangement joins TRBV5-1 to TRBJ2-7; 11 positions agree with TRBD2. CDR1 is SGHRS and CDR2 is YFSETQ in the germline V gene. Germline trimming cut 4 bases from V and 5 bases from J; bases unmatched to any gene: 5. The length of the CDR3 is 14 residues. In DNA form, the CDR3 reads TGCGCCAGCAGCGGAGGACTAGCGGGTAACGAGCAGTACTTC. Translating it yields CASSGGLAGNEQYF.

The chain has TRBV7-9 and TRBJ2-7, with D perhaps being TRBD1 or TRBD2 (5 bases each). This CDR3 is built from 14 residues. The germline gives CDR1 SEHNR, CDR2 FQNEAQ (reference sequence). The ends were cut back, 5 bases at V and 2 bases at J, with 13 bases in the middle. CDR3 region: CASSRDGLTYEQYF. In nucleotides, the CDR3 is TGTGCCAGCAGCCGGGACGGACTCACCTACGAGCAGTACTTC.

The V call is TRBV3-1, the J call TRBJ2-7; D could derive from TRBD1 or TRBD2 (5 bases each). The CDR3 is 18 residues long. Per germline, CDR1 LGHDT and CDR2 YNNKEL (reference sequence). V dropped 0 bases and J dropped 3 bases, with 21 bases sitting between them. The CDR3: CASSQERGWHRPDYEQYF. The CDR3 DNA reads TGTGCCAGCAGCCAAGAGAGGGGTTGGCACAGGCCCGACTACGAGCAGTACTTC.

The V call is TRBV19, the J call TRBJ1-1; 8 bases match TRBD1. V was clipped by 6 bases and J by 4 bases; unmatched bases: 7. CDR3 length: 14 amino acids. The germline CDR1 and CDR2 sequences are LNHDA and SQIVND (reference sequence). The CDR3 DNA reads as TGTGCCAGTAGAGTGACAGGGGTGGGCACTGAAGCTTTCTTT. This gives the protein CASRVTGVGTEAFF.

This clonotype was seen more than once but under ten times. The chain carries TRBV12-3 or TRBV12-4 and TRBJ2-1, with 7 nucleotides matching TRBD1. CDR3 length: 17 amino acids. V shed 7 bases and J 0 bases; nucleotides not matched to a gene: 12. CDR3 nucleotides: TGTGCCAGCATCTTTGGCCTAGGGGACAGCTCCTACAATGAGCAGTTCTTC. It translates to CASIFGLGDSSYNEQFF.

The chain joins TRBV21-1 to TRBJ2-7; the table assigns TRBD2, which was not confirmed against the DNA. TRBV21-1 is a documented pseudogene. The CDR3 is made up of 17 amino acids. The CDR3 reads CASSYLPTSGSSYEQYF. The CDR3 DNA reads TGTGCCAGCAGCTACCTTCCGACTAGCGGATCCTCCTACGAGCAGTACTTC.

The sample holds many counts of this clonotype. This chain links TRBV20-1 with TRBJ1-5; 9 bases line up with TRBD1. V lost 5 bases to trimming and J lost 5 bases; unmatched junction nucleotides: 4. Germline assignment: CDR1 DFQATT and CDR2 SNEGSKA (reference sequence). The CDR3 length is 13 residues. The CDR3 DNA sequence: TGCAGTGCTGCACAGGGGGCTGATCAGCCCCAGCATTTT. It codes for CSAAQGADQPQHF.

The table lists this clonotype with a few counts. The chain employs TRBV5-1 and TRBJ2-1; TRBD1 or TRBD2 may be the D gene (5 bases each). Germline V CDR1 and CDR2: SGHRS, YFSETQ. The CDR3 is made up of 11 amino acids. The V and J ends lost 5 bases and 15 bases respectively, with 15 bases between them. The CDR3 reads CASRLRDQRFF. CDR3 coding DNA: TGCGCCAGCAGGCTCCGGGACCAGCGGTTCTTC.

The chain carries TRBV7-9 and TRBJ1-1; unclear D gene. Trimming left V 0 bases short and J 2 bases short, with 10 bases between. Germline V CDR1 and CDR2: SEHNR, FQNEAQ (reference sequence). The CDR3 length is 15 residues. The CDR3 nucleotides read TGTGCCAGCAGCTTAGCTAGGACGGATAACACTGAAGCTTTCTTT. It encodes CASSLARTDNTEAFF.

The chain employs TRBV20-1 and TRBJ2-3; D gene uncertain. V dropped 3 bases and J dropped 0 bases, with 10 bases sitting between them. The CDR3 contains 14 residues. CDR1 is DFQATT, CDR2 SNEGSKA, per germline (reference sequence). DNA for the CDR3: TGCAGTGCTAGGGCCGGCTCTAGCACAGATACGCAGTATTTT. Amino acid sequence: CSARAGSSTDTQYF.

This clonotype was seen more than once but under ten times. This chain uses TRBV6-6 with TRBJ1-1; tentatively, D is TRBD1 (5 bases). CDR1 MNHNY and CDR2 SVGAGI come from the germline V gene (reference sequence). The CDR3 extends over 12 amino acids. V lost 11 bases and J 8 bases, leaving 18 bases between the germline ends. The CDR3 DNA reads TGTGCCGGGATGGGGGACTCAGACGAAGCTTTCTTT. The encoded protein is CAGMGDSDEAFF.

The gene calls are TRBV6-4 and TRBJ2-7; D may correspond to TRBD1 or TRBD2 (5 bases each). CDR1 MRHNA and CDR2 SNTAGT come from the germline V gene. Trimming removed 10 bases at V and 2 bases at J, with 18 bases between. The CDR3 runs 14 residues. The CDR3 region is CAIKPGTVTYEQYF. The DNA for the CDR3 is TGTGCCATCAAACCCGGGACCGTCACCTACGAGCAGTACTTC.

In its sample, this clonotype was seen a few times. The genes are TRBV7-6 and TRBJ2-2; the D call may be TRBD1 or TRBD2 (5 bases each). With 5 bases removed from V and 2 bases from J, the gap between germline ends came to 18 bases. Per the germline V gene, CDR1 is SGHVS and CDR2 is FNYEAQ. The CDR3 totals 17 residues. CDR3 loop: CASSTRQRPRNTGELFF. CDR3 nucleotides: TGTGCCAGCAGCACCAGACAGCGGCCACGAAACACCGGGGAGCTGTTTTTT. The whole variable domain, filled in from reference TRBV7-6 and TRBJ2-2, reads GAGVSQSPRYKVTKRGQDVALRCDPISGHVSLYWYRQALGQGPEFLTYFNYEAQQDKSGLPNDRFSAERPEGSISTLTIQRTEQRDSAMYRCASSTRQRPRNTGELFFGEGSRLTVL.

This clonotype was picked up a small number of times. The chain couples TRBV29-1 to TRBJ1-2, with D perhaps TRBD1 (5 bases). The germline V gene encodes CDR1 SQVTM and CDR2 ANQGSEA. The CDR3 totals 13 residues. V was trimmed by 4 bases and J by 2 bases, leaving 11 bases between them. This chain's CDR3 is CSVGEGYNYGYTF. For the CDR3, the DNA is TGCAGCGTTGGTGAGGGGTACAACTATGGCTACACCTTC.

The sample holds a few counts of this clonotype. J is TRBJ2-7 and V is TRBV25-1, with 8 bases that match TRBD1. The CDR3 spans 14 residues. J was trimmed by 5 bases and V by 6 bases; bases with no gene match: 9. The germline V gene has CDR1 MGHDK and CDR2 SYGVNS. The CDR3 DNA reads as TGTGCCAGCAGGGGGTGGACAGGGCCACACGAGCAGTACTTC. Translation: CASRGWTGPHEQYF.